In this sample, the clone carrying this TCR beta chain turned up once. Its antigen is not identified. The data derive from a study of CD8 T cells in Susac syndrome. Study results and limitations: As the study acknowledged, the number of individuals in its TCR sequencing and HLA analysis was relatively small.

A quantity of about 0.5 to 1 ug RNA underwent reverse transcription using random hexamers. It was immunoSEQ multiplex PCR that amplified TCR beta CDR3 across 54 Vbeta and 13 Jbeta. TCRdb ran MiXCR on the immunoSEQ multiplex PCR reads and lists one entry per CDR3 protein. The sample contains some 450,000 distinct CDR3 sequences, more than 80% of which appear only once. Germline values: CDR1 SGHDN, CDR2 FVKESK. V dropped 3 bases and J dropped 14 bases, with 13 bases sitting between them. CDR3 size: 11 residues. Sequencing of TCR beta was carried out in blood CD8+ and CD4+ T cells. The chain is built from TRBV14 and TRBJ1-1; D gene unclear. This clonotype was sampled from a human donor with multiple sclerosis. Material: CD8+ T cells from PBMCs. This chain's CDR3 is CASSHYDRTFF. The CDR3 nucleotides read TGTGCCAGCAGCCATTACGATAGGACCTTCTTT.